This paragraph reports one T cell receptor (beta chain). Assay: immunoSEQ multiplex PCR; the TCRdb copy retains only in-frame clones and omits some. The data show 90,000 to 120,000 clones, 80% to 95% seen once. The data belong to a study of T cell changes during pregnancy in multiple sclerosis. The receptor was derived from a female donor with multiple sclerosis, enrolled in a pregnancy study. Sequencing was performed on peripheral blood, taken after pregnancy.

The CDR3 reads CASSDGTGRPDTQYF. CDR3 DNA sequence: TGTGCCAGCAGTGACGGGACAGGGCGCCCAGATACGCAGTATTTT. The V call is TRBV6-4, the J call TRBJ2-3, with 9 positions matching TRBD1. The V segment lost 2 bases and the J segment 4 bases; nucleotides outside the gene matches: 4. The CDR3 has 15 amino acids. CDR1 MRHNA and CDR2 SNTAGT come from the germline V gene.